One and the same sample provided the 31 T cell receptor beta chains below, sequenced in a study of control samples from healthy donors and cancer patients (dated by TCRdb to 2020 to 2022). The library was built by means of the immunoSEQ multiplex PCR assay. The immuneACCESS repertoire file appears here via TCRdb, limited to in-frame rearrangements. These files lack a portion of the clones; in checked studies, under half of the deficit traces to unresolved V genes, and the cause of the others is not known. The sample includes 70,000 to 80,000 clones, with more than 80% observed a single time. The leading ten clones occupy around 16% of the sample. Source material: blood. The receptors here all came from a man in his fifties in good health.

This chain uses TRBV7-2 with TRBJ2-4; 9 nucleotides agree with TRBD1. J gave up 12 bases and V 5 bases, and 8 bases lay outside the gene matches. Germline assignment: CDR1 SGHTA and CDR2 FQGNSA. This CDR3 has 13 amino acids. Here the CDR3 reads CASSLRQGGTQYF. As DNA, the CDR3 is TGTGCCAGCAGCCTAAGACAGGGGGGAACTCAGTACTTC. Full variable domain (remainder filled in from reference TRBV7-2 and TRBJ2-4): GAGVSQSPSNKVTEKGKDVELRCDPISGHTALYWYRQSLGQGLEFLIYFQGNSAPDKSGLPSDRFSAERTGGSVSTLTIQRTQQEDSAVYLCASSLRQGGTQYFGAGTRLSVL.

The genes are TRBV6-5 and TRBJ1-1; D unclear. The V gene's germline CDR1 is MNHEY and CDR2 SVGAGI. Trimming shortened V by 10 bases and J by 1 base, and 13 bases separated the two germline ends. CDR3 length: 13 amino acids. The CDR3 loop reads CATRPVANTEAFF. The DNA of the CDR3 is TGTGCCACCCGCCCAGTAGCGAACACTGAAGCTTTCTTT.

The genes are TRBV18 and TRBJ2-7, with 8 bases that match TRBD2. This CDR3 contains 14 residues. Germline V gene data show CDR1 as KGHSH and CDR2 as LQKENI. Germline trimming cut 4 bases from V and 4 bases from J; bases unmatched to any gene: 6. The CDR3 nucleotides are TGTGCCAGCTCACAATCGCGGGGGGTATACGAGCAGTACTTC. This sequence encodes CASSQSRGVYEQYF.

For this clone: The same CDR3 can be traced to other DNA sequences in this sample. The rearrangement links TRBV18 to TRBJ2-2; D is unclear. Germline V gene sequence: CDR1 KGHSH, CDR2 LQKENI. V dropped 1 base and J dropped 2 bases, with 5 bases sitting between them. CDR3 length equals 14 residues. CDR3 protein: CASSPQGNTGELFF. CDR3 DNA sequence: TGTGCCAGCTCACCACAGGGAAACACCGGGGAGCTGTTTTTT. Full variable domain (missing parts from reference TRBV18 and TRBJ2-2): NAGVMQNPRHLVRRRGQEARLRCSPMKGHSHVYWYRQLPEEGLKFMVYLQKENIIDESGMPKERFSAEFPKEGPSILRIQQVVRGDSAAYFCASSPQGNTGELFFGEGSRLTVL.

This chain links TRBV7-2 with TRBJ1-3, with 9 nucleotides matching TRBD1. Germline trimming cut 8 bases from V and 0 bases from J; bases unmatched to any gene: 2. Looked up from germline, CDR1 is SGHTA and CDR2 is FQGNSA. The CDR3 is 14 amino acids. The CDR3 DNA reads TGTGCCAGCGGACAGGGGTACTCTGGAAACACCATATATTTT. Its translation is CASGQGYSGNTIYF.

The V call is TRBV20-1, the J call TRBJ2-5; D remains ambiguous. The V gene lost 7 bases and the J gene lost 4 bases, with 10 bases spanning the gap. This CDR3 region has 11 residues. Germline V gives CDR1 DFQATT, CDR2 SNEGSKA (reference sequence). CDR3 nucleotides: TGCAGTGTCCCTTTTGGAGAGACCCAGTACTTC. Translation gives CSVPFGETQYF.

The chain has TRBV5-3 and TRBJ2-7; a weak D match, TRBD1 (5 bases). TRBV5-3 is marked as an open reading frame, function uncertain. This CDR3 is built from 16 residues. Trimming shortened V by 3 bases and J by 1 base, and 17 bases separated the two germline ends. The DNA for the CDR3 is TGTGCCAGAAGCTCAGGTTTCAGGGATATTTCCTACGAGCAGTACTTC. Encoded protein: CARSSGFRDISYEQYF.

The chain links TRBV9 to TRBJ2-3; unclear D gene. From germline, CDR1 is SGDLS and CDR2 YYNGEE. Trimming removed 1 base at V and 1 base at J, with 10 bases between. This CDR3 has 15 amino acids. The CDR3 coding sequence is TGTGCCAGCAGCGTATCCGCGGCGGGCACAGATACGCAGTATTTT. Translating it yields CASSVSAAGTDTQYF. The full variable domain, with the rest looked up from reference TRBV9 and TRBJ2-3, is DSGVTQTPKHLITATGQRVTLRCSPRSGDLSVYWYQQSLDQGLQFLIQYYNGEERAKGNILERFSAQQFPDLHSELNLSSLELGDSALYFCASSVSAAGTDTQYFGPGTRLTVL.

This clone was detected a few times. This rearrangement joins TRBV6-5 to TRBJ2-3; D is ambiguous. The CDR3 sequence is 13 residues long. In germline, CDR1 is MNHEY, CDR2 SVGAGI. With 6 bases removed from V and 2 bases from J, the gap between germline ends came to 9 bases. The CDR3 sequence: CASSQPPTDTQYF. The CDR3 nucleotides are TGTGCCAGCAGCCAACCTCCCACAGATACGCAGTATTTT.

The rearrangement links TRBV7-6 to TRBJ2-1; TRBD2 agrees at 12 bases. CDR1 SGHVS and CDR2 FNYEAQ come from the germline V gene. V was clipped by 5 bases and J by 2 bases; unmatched bases: 4. CDR3 size: 16 residues. The CDR3 here is CASSPTSGRPYNEQFF. Written as DNA, the CDR3 is TGTGCCAGCAGCCCCACTAGCGGGAGGCCCTACAATGAGCAGTTCTTC.

CDR3 in DNA: TGCGCCAGCAGCCAAGTGGTAGCAGTGAACACCGGGGAGCTGTTTTTT. It translates to CASSQVVAVNTGELFF. The J gene is TRBJ2-2, the V gene TRBV4-1; D gene ambiguous. CDR3 length: 16 amino acids. Deletions cut 1 base from V and 1 base from J, with 10 bases between. Germline V CDR1 and CDR2: MGHRA, YSYEKL.

On this clone: Different DNA sequences within this sample yield the same CDR3. The V gene is TRBV6-5, the J gene TRBJ1-5; D unresolved. Trimming removed 0 bases at V and 5 bases at J, with 11 bases between. From germline, CDR1 is MNHEY and CDR2 SVGAGI. This CDR3 is built from 15 residues. CDR3 in DNA: TGTGCCAGCAGTTACTCGTTCGGCAGCGATCAGCCCCAGCATTTT. Protein: CASSYSFGSDQPQHF.

The rearrangement uses TRBV19 and TRBJ1-6; no reliable D call. The CDR3 sequence is 12 residues long. CDR1 and CDR2 (germline): LNHDA, SQIVND (reference sequence). V lost 7 bases to trimming and J lost 9 bases, with 10 bases between them. The CDR3 loop reads CASKEGSSPLHF. CDR3 in DNA: TGTGCCAGTAAGGAGGGTAGTTCACCCCTCCACTTT.

The V gene is TRBV18, the J gene TRBJ2-2; D is possibly TRBD1 (6 bases). Germline V gene lookup returns CDR1 KGHSH and CDR2 LQKENI. The CDR3 runs 13 residues. V dropped 4 bases and J dropped 7 bases, with 10 bases sitting between them. CDR3 sequence (DNA): TGTGCCAGCTCACTACAACAGGGCGGGGAGCTGTTTTTT. Protein product: CASSLQQGGELFF.

The V call is TRBV2, the J call TRBJ1-2; D call uncertain. CDR1 and CDR2 (germline): SNHLY, FYNNEI. This CDR3 is 12 amino acids long. The germline V and J ends were trimmed by 4 bases and 4 bases, with 7 bases remaining between them. This CDR3 is CASSAGSYGYTF. The CDR3 bases are TGTGCCAGCAGTGCTGGCAGCTATGGCTACACCTTC.

V gene TRBV10-3 combines with J gene TRBJ2-7; 7 bases agree with TRBD1. Trimming cost V 4 bases and J 1 base; bases outside gene matches: 4. The CDR3 contains 14 residues. Germline V gene sequence: CDR1 ENHRY, CDR2 SYGVKD. The CDR3 protein is CAISGGTVSYEQYF. As DNA, the CDR3 is TGTGCCATCAGTGGGGGGACAGTGTCCTACGAGCAGTACTTC.

The rearrangement links TRBV6-2 or TRBV6-3 to TRBJ2-7, with 11 positions matching TRBD1. The trim removed 2 bases at V and 5 bases at J, leaving 8 bases unmatched. This CDR3 region has 16 residues. CDR1 and CDR2 (germline): MNHEY, SVGEGT. The CDR3 coding sequence is TGTGCCAGCAGTTACACCAGGACAGGGGGCCGCAACGAGCAGTACTTC. Protein sequence: CASSYTRTGGRNEQYF.

The chain combines TRBV6-6 with TRBJ2-3; 7 bases are shared with TRBD2. V dropped 4 bases and J dropped 4; count of bases not matched to a gene: 5. The CDR3 consists of 14 residues. CDR1 MNHNY and CDR2 SVGAGI come from the germline V gene (reference sequence). CDR3 loop: CASSSSGSSDTQYF. The CDR3 region has the DNA TGTGCCAGCAGTTCTAGCGGTAGTTCAGATACGCAGTATTTT.

This clone showed up just once. This rearrangement joins TRBV5-4 to TRBJ1-3; possible D gene TRBD1, 5 bases. Trimming took 4 bases from V and 2 from J, leaving 16 bases between them. This CDR3 comprises 16 residues. Germline CDR1 SGHNT, CDR2 YYREEE (reference sequence). The CDR3 protein is CASSNADSRAGNTIYF. As DNA, the CDR3 is TGTGCCAGCAGCAATGCCGACAGTCGGGCTGGAAACACCATATATTTT.

CDR3 sequence (DNA): TGTGCCAGCAGCTTAGATAGAAGACCCGGGGAGCTGTTTTTT. As protein: CASSLDRRPGELFF. The chain recombines TRBV7-2 with TRBJ2-2; D uncertain. From germline, CDR1 is SGHTA and CDR2 FQGNSA. V was shortened by 1 base and J by 6 bases, with 9 bases between the two germline ends. The CDR3 runs to 14 residues.

This clone was counted once. The rearrangement uses TRBV24-1 and TRBJ2-1; 8 bases agree with TRBD1. The CDR3 runs 17 residues. The J segment lost 9 bases and the V segment lost 4 bases, leaving 16 bases of the junction unmatched. Germline V gene lookup returns CDR1 KGHDR and CDR2 SFDVKD. CDR3 nucleotide sequence: TGTGCCACCAGTGACCCGAGACAGGGGCCCTTTCGGGTTGAGCAGTTCTTC. It encodes CATSDPRQGPFRVEQFF.

The rearrangement uses TRBV10-2 and TRBJ2-3; the match to TRBD2 covers 7 bases. Trimming cost V 10 bases and J 0 bases; bases outside gene matches: 10. The CDR3 sequence is 15 residues long. Germline V CDR1 and CDR2: WSHSY, SAAADI. CDR3 protein: CATTDLADSTDTQYF. The DNA for the CDR3 is TGCGCCACTACGGACCTAGCGGATAGCACAGATACGCAGTATTTT.

The CDR3 nucleotides read TGTGCCAGCAGCCAAGATCATTGGGACAGGGCTAACTATGGCTACACCTTC. Translated, it gives CASSQDHWDRANYGYTF. This rearrangement joins TRBV4-2 to TRBJ1-2; 9 bases align to TRBD1. Germline CDR1 reads LGHNA; CDR2 reads YNFKEQ. The V gene end was trimmed by 0 bases and the J gene end by 0 bases; junction bases not matched to a gene: 5. CDR3 length: 17 residues.

A few counts support this clone. The chain is built from TRBV30 and TRBJ2-1, with 7 bases matching TRBD2. CDR3 size: 15 residues. Trimming cost V 4 bases and J 5 bases; bases outside gene matches: 11. The germline gives CDR1 GTSNPN, CDR2 SVGIG (reference sequence). The DNA of the CDR3 is TGTGCCTGGACTCCAAGGGGCGGGAGCCACAATGAGCAGTTCTTC. It encodes CAWTPRGGSHNEQFF.

The chain uses TRBV6-5 and TRBJ2-7, with D uncertain. In germline, CDR1 is MNHEY, CDR2 SVGAGI. The CDR3 extends over 10 amino acids. Trimming removed 8 bases at V and 12 bases at J, with 14 bases between. CDR3 region: CASASQLTYF. In DNA, the CDR3 is TGTGCCAGCGCGTCACAATTGACGTACTTC.

This chain's CDR3 is CSVGGTGGVVNYGYTF. DNA of the CDR3: TGCAGCGTTGGGGGGACAGGGGGTGTCGTTAACTATGGCTACACCTTC. V gene TRBV29-1 combines with J gene TRBJ1-2; TRBD1 agrees at 11 bases. Germline CDR1 SQVTM, CDR2 ANQGSEA. The V gene end was trimmed by 4 bases and the J gene end by 1 base; junction bases not matched to a gene: 8. The CDR3 is 16 amino acids.

This rearrangement joins TRBV6-5 to TRBJ1-3, with D perhaps TRBD1 (6 bases). This CDR3 has 15 residues. V dropped 6 bases and J dropped 0 bases, with 12 bases sitting between them. Germline values: CDR1 MNHEY, CDR2 SVGAGI. CDR3 coding DNA: TGTGCCAGCAGACCCGACAGGAGCTCTGGAAACACCATATATTTT. Translating gives CASRPDRSSGNTIYF.

The rearrangement joins TRBV30 to TRBJ1-6, with 8 positions matching TRBD1. The germline CDR1 and CDR2 sequences are GTSNPN and SVGIG (reference sequence). The length of the CDR3 is 12 residues. The V gene end was trimmed by 1 base and the J gene end by 10 bases; junction bases not matched to a gene: 0. The CDR3 sequence is CAWSGQGSPLHF. The CDR3 nucleotides are TGTGCCTGGAGTGGACAGGGGTCACCCCTCCACTTT.

The chain links TRBV30 to TRBJ1-2, with a possible D match to TRBD1 (5 bases). V lost 0 bases and J lost 9, with 17 bases in between. This CDR3 is built from 14 residues. Per the germline V gene, CDR1 is GTSNPN and CDR2 is SVGIG (reference sequence). The DNA of the CDR3 is TGTGCCTGGAGTGTACTTGACAGAAAAATGAGCTACACCTTC. It translates to CAWSVLDRKMSYTF. Full variable domain (remainder filled in from reference TRBV30 and TRBJ1-2): SQTIHQWPATLVQPVGSPLSLECTVEGTSNPNLYWYRQAAGRGLQLLFYSVGIGQISSEVPQNLSASRPQDRQFILSSKKLLLSDSGFYLCAWSVLDRKMSYTFGSGTRLTVV.

The sample holds a few counts of this clone. The chain recombines TRBV23-1 with TRBJ2-1, with D tentatively TRBD1 or TRBD2 (5 bases each). TRBV23-1 counts as an open reading frame of uncertain function. Trimming left V 6 bases short and J 7 bases short, with 22 bases between. The CDR3 extends over 16 amino acids. This CDR3 reads CASSRDRLTEKNEQFF. For the CDR3, the DNA is TGCGCCAGCAGCCGGGACCGACTAACAGAAAAAAATGAGCAGTTCTTC.

The chain couples TRBV5-6 to TRBJ1-2, with TRBD1 as a possible D gene (6 bases). Germline-derived CDR1 and CDR2 are SGHDT and YYEEEE. The CDR3 loop spans 13 amino acids. V gave up 4 bases and J gave up 5 bases, with 12 bases separating them. In DNA form, the CDR3 reads TGTGCCAGCAGCCTACAGGGTGGGTATGGCTACACCTTC. It translates to CASSLQGGYGYTF.